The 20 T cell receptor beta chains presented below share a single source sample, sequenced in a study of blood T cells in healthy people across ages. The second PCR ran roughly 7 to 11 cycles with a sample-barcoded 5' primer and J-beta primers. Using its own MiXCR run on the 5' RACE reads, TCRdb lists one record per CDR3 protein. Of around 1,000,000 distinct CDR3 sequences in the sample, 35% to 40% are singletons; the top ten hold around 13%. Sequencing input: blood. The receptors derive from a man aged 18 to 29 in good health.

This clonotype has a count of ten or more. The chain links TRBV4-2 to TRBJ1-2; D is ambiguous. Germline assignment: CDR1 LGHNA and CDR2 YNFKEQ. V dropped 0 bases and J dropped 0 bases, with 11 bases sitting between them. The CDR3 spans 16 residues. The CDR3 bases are TGTGCCAGCAGCCAAGAGAGCGGGAGAGCTAACTATGGCTACACCTTC. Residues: CASSQESGRANYGYTF.

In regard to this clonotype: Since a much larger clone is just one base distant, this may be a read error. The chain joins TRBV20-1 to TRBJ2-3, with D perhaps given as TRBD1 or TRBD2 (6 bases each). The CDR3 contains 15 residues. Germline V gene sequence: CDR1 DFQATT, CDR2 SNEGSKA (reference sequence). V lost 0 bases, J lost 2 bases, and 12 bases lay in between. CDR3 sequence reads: CSARDEGGNTDTQYF. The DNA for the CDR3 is TGCAGTGCTAGAGATGAGGGGGGCAACACAGATACGCAGTATTTT.

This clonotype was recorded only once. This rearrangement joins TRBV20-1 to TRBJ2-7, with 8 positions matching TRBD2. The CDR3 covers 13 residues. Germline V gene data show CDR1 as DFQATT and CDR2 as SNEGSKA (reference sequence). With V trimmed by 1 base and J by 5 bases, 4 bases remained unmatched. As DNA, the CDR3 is TGCAGTGCTAGAGTGGGGACTAGGAACGAGCAGTACTTC. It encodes CSARVGTRNEQYF.

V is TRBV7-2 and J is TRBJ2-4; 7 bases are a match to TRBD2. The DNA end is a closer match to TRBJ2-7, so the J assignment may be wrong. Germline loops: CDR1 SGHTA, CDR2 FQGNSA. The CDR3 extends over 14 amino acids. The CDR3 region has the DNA TGTGCCAGCACCGCAGCCAGGGAGGGCTACGAGCAGTACTTC. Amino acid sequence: CASTAAREGYEQYF.

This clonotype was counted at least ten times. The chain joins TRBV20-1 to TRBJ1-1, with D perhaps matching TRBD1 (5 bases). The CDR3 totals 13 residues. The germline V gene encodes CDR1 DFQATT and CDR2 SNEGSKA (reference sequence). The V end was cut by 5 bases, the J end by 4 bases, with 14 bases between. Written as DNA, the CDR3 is TGCAGTGCTGGGCAGGGCAGTCTCACTGAAGCTTTCTTT. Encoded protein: CSAGQGSLTEAFF.

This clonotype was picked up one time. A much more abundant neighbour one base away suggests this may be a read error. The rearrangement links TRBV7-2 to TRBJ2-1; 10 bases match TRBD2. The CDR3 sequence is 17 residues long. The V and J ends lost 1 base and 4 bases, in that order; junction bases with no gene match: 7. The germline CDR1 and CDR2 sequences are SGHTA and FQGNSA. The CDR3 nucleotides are TGTGCCAGCAGCTTAGTTGCGACTAGCGGGCTTTACAATGAGCAGTTCTTC. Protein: CASSLVATSGLYNEQFF.

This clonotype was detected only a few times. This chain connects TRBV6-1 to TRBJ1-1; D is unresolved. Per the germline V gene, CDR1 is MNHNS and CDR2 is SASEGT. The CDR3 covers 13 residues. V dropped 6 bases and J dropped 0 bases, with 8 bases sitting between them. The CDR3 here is CASREVVNTEAFF. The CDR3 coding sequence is TGTGCCAGCAGGGAGGTGGTGAACACTGAAGCTTTCTTT.

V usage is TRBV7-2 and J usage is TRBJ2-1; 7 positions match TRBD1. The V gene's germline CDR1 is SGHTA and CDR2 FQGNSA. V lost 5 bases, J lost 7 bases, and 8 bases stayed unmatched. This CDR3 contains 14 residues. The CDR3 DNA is TGTGCCAGCAGCCCCCGGGACAGAGCGAATGAGCAGTTCTTC. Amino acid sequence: CASSPRDRANEQFF.

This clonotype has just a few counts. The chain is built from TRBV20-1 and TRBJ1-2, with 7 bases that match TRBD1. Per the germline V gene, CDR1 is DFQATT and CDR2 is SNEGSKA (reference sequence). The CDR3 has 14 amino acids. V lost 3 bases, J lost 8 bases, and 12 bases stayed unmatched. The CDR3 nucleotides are TGCAGTGCTAGTTCCGTAACAGGGGAGAGGGGCTACACCTTC. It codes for CSASSVTGERGYTF.

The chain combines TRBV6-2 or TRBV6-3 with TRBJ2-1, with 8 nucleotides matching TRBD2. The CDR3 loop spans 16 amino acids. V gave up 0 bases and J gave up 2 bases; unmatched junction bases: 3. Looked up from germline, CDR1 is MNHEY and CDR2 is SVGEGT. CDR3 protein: CASSYSGLEPYNEQFF. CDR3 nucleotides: TGTGCCAGCAGTTACTCGGGACTAGAGCCCTACAATGAGCAGTTCTTC.

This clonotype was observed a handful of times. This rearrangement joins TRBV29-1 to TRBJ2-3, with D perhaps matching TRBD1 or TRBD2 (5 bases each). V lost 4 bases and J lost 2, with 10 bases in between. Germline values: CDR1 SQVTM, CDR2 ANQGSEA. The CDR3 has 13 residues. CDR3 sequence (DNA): TGCAGCGTTGTACCGGGGACCACAGATACGCAGTATTTT. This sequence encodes CSVVPGTTDTQYF.

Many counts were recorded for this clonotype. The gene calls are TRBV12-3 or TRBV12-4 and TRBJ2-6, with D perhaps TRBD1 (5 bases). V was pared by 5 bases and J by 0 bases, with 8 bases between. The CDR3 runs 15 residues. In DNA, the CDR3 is TGTGCCAGCAGTCTAAGGGGCTCTGGGGCCAACGTCCTGACTTTC. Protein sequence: CASSLRGSGANVLTF.

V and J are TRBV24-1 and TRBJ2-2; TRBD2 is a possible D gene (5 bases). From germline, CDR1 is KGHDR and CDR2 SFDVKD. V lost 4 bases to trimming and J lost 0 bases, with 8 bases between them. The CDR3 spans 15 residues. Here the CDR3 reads CATSDPAANTGELFF. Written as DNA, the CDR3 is TGTGCCACCAGTGACCCAGCGGCGAACACCGGGGAGCTGTTTTTT.

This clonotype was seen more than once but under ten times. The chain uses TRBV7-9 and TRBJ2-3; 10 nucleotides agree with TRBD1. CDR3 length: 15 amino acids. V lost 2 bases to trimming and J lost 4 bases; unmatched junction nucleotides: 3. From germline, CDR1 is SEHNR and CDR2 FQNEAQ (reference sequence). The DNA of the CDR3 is TGTGCCAGCAGCTTAAAAGGGACAGGGGCAGATACGCAGTATTTT. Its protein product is CASSLKGTGADTQYF.

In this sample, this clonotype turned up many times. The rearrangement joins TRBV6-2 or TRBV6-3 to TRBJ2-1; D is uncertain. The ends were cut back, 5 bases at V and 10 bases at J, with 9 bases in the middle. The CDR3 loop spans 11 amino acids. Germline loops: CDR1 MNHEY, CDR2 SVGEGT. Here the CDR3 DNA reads TGTGCCAGCAGTCCCCCCCCGGAGCAGTTCTTC. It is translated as CASSPPPEQFF.

CDR3 nucleotides: TGCAGTGCCCCCGACGGCTCAAGGTCAAATGAGCAGTTCTTC. Protein sequence: CSAPDGSRSNEQFF. The chain joins TRBV20-1 to TRBJ2-1; D gene unclear. Per germline, CDR1 DFQATT and CDR2 SNEGSKA (reference sequence). There are 14 residues in the CDR3. Trimming left V 6 bases short and J 7 bases short, with 19 bases between.

CDR3 sequence reads: CASSQAGTTNEKLFF. The DNA of the CDR3 is TGCGCCAGCAGCCAGGCAGGGACAACTAATGAAAAACTGTTTTTT. This chain links TRBV5-1 with TRBJ1-4; TRBD1 is a possible D gene (5 bases). This CDR3 contains 15 residues. The V end was cut by 4 bases, the J end by 0 bases, with 10 bases between. Germline loops: CDR1 SGHRS, CDR2 YFSETQ.

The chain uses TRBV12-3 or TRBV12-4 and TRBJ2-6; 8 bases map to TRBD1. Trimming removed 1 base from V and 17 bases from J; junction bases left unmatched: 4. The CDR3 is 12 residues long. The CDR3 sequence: CASSLGRGLLTF. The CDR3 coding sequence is TGTGCCAGCAGTTTAGGCAGGGGGCTATTGACTTTC.

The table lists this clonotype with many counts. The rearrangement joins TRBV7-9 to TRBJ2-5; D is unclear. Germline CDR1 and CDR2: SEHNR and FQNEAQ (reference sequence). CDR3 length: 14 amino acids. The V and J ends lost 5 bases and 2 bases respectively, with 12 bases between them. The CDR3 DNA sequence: TGTGCCAGCAGCGGAATGGGCGGTCAAGAGACCCAGTACTTC. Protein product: CASSGMGGQETQYF.

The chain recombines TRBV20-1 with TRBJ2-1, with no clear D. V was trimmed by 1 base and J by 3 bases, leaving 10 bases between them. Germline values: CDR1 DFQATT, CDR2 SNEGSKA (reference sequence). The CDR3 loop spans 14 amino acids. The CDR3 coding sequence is TGCAGTGCTAGAGTTTCTGGCCTCTACAATGAGCAGTTCTTC. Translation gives CSARVSGLYNEQFF.